This T cell receptor (beta chain) was documented in a study of technical replicates of blood from a few donors (dated by TCRdb to about 2017). The library was built by means of the immunoSEQ multiplex PCR assay. Here the immuneACCESS table is served through TCRdb, limited to in-frame sequences with V and J called. Missing clones are a known gap in these copies; in checked studies unresolved V genes cover under half, and the rest lacks a known reason. For this sample the table gives about 94,000 clones, of which approximately 94% were detected only once. Of the sample, around 0.22% falls within the top ten clones. CDR1 and CDR2 are drawn from the germline V gene: SGHRS, YFSETQ. The trim is 7 bases for V and 0 bases for J, with a gap of 8 bases between the germline ends. The CDR3 covers 14 residues, taking in both the cysteine and the phenylalanine. Only the CDR3 part of the read is kept: 42 bases, read in frame from the first base.

A note on this clone: The antigen this receptor binds is unknown. It has no much larger one-base neighbor in the sample; base qualities were not kept.

Sample: T cells isolated from PBMCs. The chain employs TRBV5-1 and TRBJ1-6; the D segment cannot be called with confidence. The receptor's source is a human donor in good health. The CDR3 region reads CASSEGSYNSPLHF. The DNA sequence follows: TGCGCCAGCTCCGAGGGCTCCTATAATTCACCCCTCCACTTT.